These 29 T cell receptor beta chains were all obtained from the same sample, sequenced in a study of cytotoxic CD8 clonotypes in ibrutinib-treated CLL (dated by TCRdb to about 2021). Libraries were made using the immunoSEQ multiplex PCR assay. The table was pulled from immuneACCESS by TCRdb, which kept in-frame rearrangements only. Such tables lose some clones; where checked, under half of the loss comes from unresolved V genes, and the rest has no known cause. The sample table lists roughly 130,000 clones, approximately 90% of them with a count of one. Jointly, the top ten make up 10% to 11% of the sample. The time point tag for this specimen amounts to: approximately 11 months on ibrutinib. The sequences come from PBMCs, collected after 12 months of ibrutinib treatment. These receptors all come from a human donor with chronic lymphocytic leukemia.

Regarding this clone: The junction departs from the called germline gene at one end, perhaps through a read error. The chain couples TRBV7-7 to TRBJ2-1; no definite D call. There are 18 residues in the CDR3. Germline V gives CDR1 SSHAT, CDR2 FNYEAQ (reference sequence). The CDR3 sequence: CASSSRWSHQESYNEQFF. Written as DNA, the CDR3 is TGTGCTAGCAGCTCCCGCTGGAGTCATCAGGAATCCTACAATGAGCAGTTCTTC.

The chain employs TRBV9 and TRBJ1-1; 9 bases line up with TRBD1. The CDR3 loop spans 14 amino acids. Germline assignment: CDR1 SGDLS and CDR2 YYNGEE. V was pared by 3 bases and J by 4 bases, with 4 bases of the junction left unmatched. The CDR3 bases are TGTGCCAGCAGCGCCCAGACAGGGGGCACTGAAGCTTTCTTT. Its protein product is CASSAQTGGTEAFF.

The chain recombines TRBV6-5 with TRBJ1-4; D is uncertain. V lost 2 bases, J lost 0 bases, and 7 bases lay in between. The CDR3 has 15 amino acids. Germline values: CDR1 MNHEY, CDR2 SVGAGI. The CDR3 sequence: CASSYQLATNEKLFF. For the CDR3, the DNA is TGTGCCAGCAGTTACCAGCTTGCAACTAATGAAAAACTGTTTTTT.

This clone has a single count. V gene TRBV11-2 combines with J gene TRBJ2-7; D perhaps matches TRBD2 (6 bases). Germline V lookup: CDR1 SGHAT, CDR2 FQNNGV. CDR3 length: 17 amino acids. Trimming removed 4 bases from V and 2 bases from J, with 21 bases in between. The CDR3 DNA follows: TGTGCCAGCAGCTACCTGTCTGGCGGAGGGGCCGCCTACGAGCAGTACTTC. This encodes CASSYLSGGGAAYEQYF.

CDR3 DNA sequence: TGTGCCAGCAGCTTAGGACGGACAGGGGGAGTACTGTTTTTT. This codes for CASSLGRTGGVLFF. The V gene is TRBV7-9, the J gene TRBJ1-4; the match to TRBD1 covers 10 bases. The CDR3 is 14 amino acids. CDR1 and CDR2 from the germline V gene are SEHNR and FQNEAQ (reference sequence). The V and J ends lost 1 base and 13 bases, in that order; junction bases with no gene match: 6.

V is TRBV6-1 and J is TRBJ2-3, with D perhaps given as TRBD1 or TRBD2 (5 bases each). V lost 3 bases and J lost 4, with 14 bases in between. The CDR3 sequence is 15 residues long. Germline V CDR1 and CDR2: MNHNS, SASEGT. CDR3 nucleotides: TGTGCCAGCAGTGAGGTGAGGGGCGCGGCAGATACGCAGTATTTT. It translates to CASSEVRGAADTQYF.

The rearrangement links TRBV4-1 to TRBJ2-3; TRBD2 matches 7 bases. Germline trimming cut 4 bases from V and 2 bases from J; bases unmatched to any gene: 9. The CDR3 covers 16 residues. Germline V lookup: CDR1 MGHRA, CDR2 YSYEKL. CDR3 in DNA: TGCGCCAGCAGCCTGGAAAGCGGGACCTACACAGATACGCAGTATTTT. It specifies CASSLESGTYTDTQYF.

The chain joins TRBV28 to TRBJ2-6; the D call may be TRBD1 or TRBD2 (6 bases each). Trimming pared 4 bases from V and 0 bases from J, leaving 22 bases between. In germline, CDR1 is MDHEN, CDR2 SYDVKM. The CDR3 runs to 20 residues. The CDR3 spells CASSSPWGDTKFSGANVLTF. The CDR3 DNA sequence: TGTGCCAGCAGTTCCCCCTGGGGGGACACCAAATTCTCTGGGGCCAACGTCCTGACTTTC.

This chain joins TRBV7-2 and TRBJ1-1; D call uncertain. This CDR3 spans 14 amino acids. CDR1 is SGHTA and CDR2 is FQGNSA in the germline V gene. Trimming removed 0 bases at V and 3 bases at J, with 8 bases between. The CDR3, as DNA: TGTGCCAGCAGCTTAGCAGGTATTCACACTGAAGCTTTCTTT. It codes for CASSLAGIHTEAFF. Drawing the rest from reference TRBV7-2 and TRBJ1-1, the complete variable domain is GAGVSQSPSNKVTEKGKDVELRCDPISGHTALYWYRQSLGQGLEFLIYFQGNSAPDKSGLPSDRFSAERTGGSVSTLTIQRTQQEDSAVYLCASSLAGIHTEAFFGQGTRLTVV.

V gene TRBV14 combines with J gene TRBJ2-2, with D hard to call. There are 14 residues in the CDR3. Trimming shortened V by 2 bases and J by 6 bases, and 10 bases separated the two germline ends. Germline CDR1 and CDR2: SGHDN and FVKESK. The CDR3 is CASSQLTVPGELFF. Written as DNA, the CDR3 is TGTGCCAGCAGCCAATTAACTGTACCCGGGGAGCTGTTTTTT.

Note on this clone: The same CDR3 is also encoded by other DNA sequences in this sample. This chain connects TRBV19 to TRBJ2-7; the D gene could be TRBD1 or TRBD2 (5 bases each). CDR3 length equals 13 residues. With 6 bases removed from V and 3 bases from J, the gap between germline ends came to 12 bases. The germline V gene has CDR1 LNHDA and CDR2 SQIVND (reference sequence). For the CDR3, the DNA is TGTGCCAGTAGCCCGGGACCGAGCTACGAGCAGTACTTC. Residues: CASSPGPSYEQYF. The full variable domain, completed using reference TRBV19 and TRBJ2-7, is DGGITQSPKYLFRKEGQNVTLSCEQNLNHDAMYWYRQDPGQGLRLIYYSQIVNDFQKGDIAEGYSVSREKKESFPLTVTSAQKNPTAFYLCASSPGPSYEQYFGPGTRLTVT.

The chain is built from TRBV5-4 and TRBJ1-5; D ambiguous. CDR3 length equals 13 residues. V was trimmed by 2 bases and J by 4 bases, leaving 7 bases between them. CDR1 is SGHNT, CDR2 YYREEE, per germline (reference sequence). Here the CDR3 reads CASSFEGNQPQHF. CDR3 DNA: TGTGCCAGCAGCTTTGAAGGGAATCAGCCCCAGCATTTT. Combining the CDR3 with reference TRBV5-4 and TRBJ1-5 gives the whole variable domain ETGVTQSPTHLIKTRGQQVTLRCSSQSGHNTVSWYQQALGQGPQFIFQYYREEENGRGNFPPRFSGLQFPNYSSELNVNALELDDSALYLCASSFEGNQPQHFGDGTRLSIL.

This chain joins TRBV28 and TRBJ2-3; 13 positions match TRBD2. This CDR3 is 18 amino acids long. Germline V gene lookup returns CDR1 MDHEN and CDR2 SYDVKM. V was clipped by 4 bases and J by 4 bases; unmatched bases: 11. The CDR3 DNA reads TGTGCCAGCAGTTATGATCCGGAACTAGCGGGAGGGGCAGATACGCAGTATTTT. Encoded protein: CASSYDPELAGGADTQYF.

CDR3: CASSVATARTNEKLFF. DNA of the CDR3: TGTGCCAGCAGTGTTGCGACAGCCCGTACAAATGAAAAACTGTTTTTT. The chain is built from TRBV28 and TRBJ1-4; possible D gene TRBD1, 5 bases. The CDR3 spans 16 residues. V lost 5 bases to trimming and J lost 5 bases, with 18 bases between them. Germline V gene data show CDR1 as MDHEN and CDR2 as SYDVKM.

The J gene is TRBJ2-3, the V gene TRBV15; 8 bases agree with TRBD2. From germline, CDR1 is LNHNV and CDR2 YYDKDF (reference sequence). The V gene end was trimmed by 3 bases and the J gene end by 3 bases; junction bases not matched to a gene: 2. The CDR3 is made up of 14 amino acids. The CDR3: CATSSSGTTDTQYF. As DNA, the CDR3 is TGTGCCACCAGCAGTAGCGGGACGACAGATACGCAGTATTTT.

The chain combines TRBV28 with TRBJ2-1; 16 nucleotides align to TRBD2. Germline V CDR1 and CDR2: MDHEN, SYDVKM. The trim removed 5 bases at V and 8 bases at J, leaving 9 bases unmatched. The length of the CDR3 is 17 residues. The CDR3: CASSPGTSGRAGDEQFF. DNA of the CDR3: TGTGCCAGCAGTCCCGGGACTAGCGGGAGGGCCGGGGATGAGCAGTTCTTC.

V usage is TRBV5-1 and J usage is TRBJ2-5; D remains ambiguous. Trimming took off 4 bases at V and 1 base at J, with 14 bases between the two ends. The CDR3 loop spans 15 amino acids. Germline CDR1 is SGHRS and CDR2 is YFSETQ. The CDR3 loop reads CASSPTGGTQETQYF. The DNA for the CDR3 is TGCGCCAGCAGCCCGACCGGCGGAACCCAAGAGACCCAGTACTTC.

This clone has just a few counts. The genes are TRBV11-2 and TRBJ2-7, with TRBD1 matching over 8 bases. CDR1 and CDR2 from the germline V gene are SGHAT and FQNNGV. After removal of 4 bases from V and 11 bases from J, the junction contained 13 bases not matched to a gene. There are 14 residues in the CDR3. The CDR3 region has the DNA TGTGCCAGCAGCTCCCAATCAGGGGGCCTACAGGAGTACTTC. Translated: CASSSQSGGLQEYF.

This clone appeared a single time. The chain joins TRBV25-1 to TRBJ2-1, with unresolved D. Trimming took 1 base from V and 4 from J, leaving 8 bases between them. From germline, CDR1 is MGHDK and CDR2 SYGVNS. CDR3 length equals 14 residues. CDR3: CASSELKGYNEQFF. The CDR3 bases are TGTGCCAGCAGTGAATTGAAAGGATACAATGAGCAGTTCTTC.

This chain joins TRBV18 and TRBJ2-7; weak D call: TRBD2 (5 bases). Per the germline V gene, CDR1 is KGHSH and CDR2 is LQKENI. With 5 bases removed from V and 1 base from J, the gap between germline ends came to 9 bases. The CDR3 covers 13 residues. The CDR3 spells CASSEGLSYEQYF. CDR3 nucleotides: TGTGCCAGCTCAGAGGGCCTTTCCTACGAGCAGTACTTC.

Only one count was recorded for this clone. This rearrangement joins TRBV6-5 to TRBJ2-7; D remains unclear. The CDR3 contains 13 residues. Germline CDR1 reads MNHEY; CDR2 reads SVGAGI. V was clipped by 2 bases and J by 1 base, with 6 bases between them. The CDR3 sequence: CASSYRGSYEQYF. As DNA, the CDR3 is TGTGCCAGCAGTTACCGAGGTTCCTACGAGCAGTACTTC.

The rearrangement links TRBV29-1 to TRBJ2-5; D unclear. The germline gives CDR1 SQVTM, CDR2 ANQGSEA. CDR3 length: 12 residues. Trimming removed 4 bases at V and 1 base at J, with 7 bases between. CDR3 sequence reads: CSVATPQETQYF. The CDR3 DNA reads as TGCAGCGTTGCGACTCCCCAAGAGACCCAGTACTTC.

The chain is built from TRBV27 and TRBJ1-1, with D uncertain. CDR1 and CDR2 (germline): MNHEY, SMNVEV (reference sequence). V lost 7 bases and J lost 1, with 16 bases in between. This CDR3 contains 15 residues. The CDR3, as DNA: TGTGCCAGCAACCCCCGACCGGGAGGGAACACTGAAGCTTTCTTT. As protein: CASNPRPGGNTEAFF.

V is TRBV4-1 and J is TRBJ2-7; D remains unclear. Germline V lookup: CDR1 MGHRA, CDR2 YSYEKL. Trimming pared 4 bases from V and 3 bases from J, leaving 16 bases between. The CDR3 sequence is 15 residues long. The CDR3 loop is CASSRSGMWGYEQYF. The CDR3 DNA reads as TGCGCCAGCAGCCGATCAGGTATGTGGGGCTACGAGCAGTACTTC.

The chain recombines TRBV29-1 with TRBJ1-5, with TRBD1 identical over 8 bases. V shed 2 bases, J shed 7 bases, and the junction held 7 bases outside the gene matches. This CDR3 is 14 amino acids long. The germline gives CDR1 SQVTM, CDR2 ANQGSEA. CDR3 protein: CSVESGGVGQPQHF. CDR3 coding DNA: TGCAGCGTTGAATCAGGGGGCGTGGGGCAGCCCCAGCATTTT.

This clone was recorded only once. This rearrangement joins TRBV28 to TRBJ2-2; 10 bases map to TRBD1. This CDR3 has 15 residues. The germline CDR1 and CDR2 sequences are MDHEN and SYDVKM. Trimming at V came to 10 bases and at J to 6 bases, leaving 11 bases not matched to a gene. The CDR3 region has the DNA TGTGCCACCCTTAAATGGGACAGGGGTTCCGGGGAGCTGTTTTTT. As protein: CATLKWDRGSGELFF. The variable domain in full, with the rest retrieved from reference TRBV28 and TRBJ2-2, is DVKVTQSSRYLVKRTGEKVFLECVQDMDHENMFWYRQDPGLGLRLIYFSYDVKMKEKGDIPEGYSVSREKKERFSLILESASTNQTSMYLCATLKWDRGSGELFFGEGSRLTVL.

Only one count was recorded for this clone. This chain joins TRBV19 and TRBJ2-1, with 10 bases matching TRBD2. The CDR3 runs to 15 residues. V lost 3 bases, J lost 4 bases, and 3 bases stayed unmatched. Germline-derived CDR1 and CDR2 are LNHDA and SQIVND (reference sequence). DNA of the CDR3: TGTGCCAGTAGTATTTCTAGCGGGGGATACAATGAGCAGTTCTTC. The encoded protein is CASSISSGGYNEQFF.

The chain links TRBV6-5 to TRBJ2-1; a possible D gene is TRBD2 (5 bases). V was pared by 2 bases and J by 0 bases, with 8 bases between. CDR1 MNHEY and CDR2 SVGAGI come from the germline V gene. This CDR3 contains 15 residues. Here the CDR3 DNA reads TGTGCCAGCAGTTACGCGGGTCTCTCCTACAATGAGCAGTTCTTC. Encoded protein: CASSYAGLSYNEQFF.

The V call is TRBV19, the J call TRBJ1-5; the D gene is possibly TRBD1 (6 bases). The germline gives CDR1 LNHDA, CDR2 SQIVND (reference sequence). The ends were cut back, 5 bases at V and 0 bases at J, with 17 bases in the middle. The CDR3 sequence is 17 residues long. CDR3 loop: CASSPGTLGTSNQPQHF. In nucleotides, the CDR3 is TGTGCCAGTAGTCCAGGGACACTCGGGACTAGCAATCAGCCCCAGCATTTT.